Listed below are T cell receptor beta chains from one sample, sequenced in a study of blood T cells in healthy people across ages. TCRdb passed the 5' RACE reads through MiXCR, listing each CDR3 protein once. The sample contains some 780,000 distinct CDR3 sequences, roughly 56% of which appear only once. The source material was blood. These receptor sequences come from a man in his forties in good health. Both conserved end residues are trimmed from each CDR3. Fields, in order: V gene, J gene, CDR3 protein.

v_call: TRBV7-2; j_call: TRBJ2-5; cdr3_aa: ASSKRLQETQY
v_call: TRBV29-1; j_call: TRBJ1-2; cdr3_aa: SVQPDLNYYGYT
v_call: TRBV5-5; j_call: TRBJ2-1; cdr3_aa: ASSLHRGFYNEQF
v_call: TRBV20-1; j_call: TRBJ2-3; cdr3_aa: SASTGGDTQY
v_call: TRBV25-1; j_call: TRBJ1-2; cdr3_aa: ASRGTGLIVAGYT
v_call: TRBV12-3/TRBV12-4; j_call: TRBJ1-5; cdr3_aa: ASSWGEDQPQH
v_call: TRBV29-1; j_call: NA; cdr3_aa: SVGGTGGQTQY
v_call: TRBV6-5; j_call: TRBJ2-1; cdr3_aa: AGGSTRSSYNEQF
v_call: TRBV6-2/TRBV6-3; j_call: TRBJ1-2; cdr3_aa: ASKGVNYGYT
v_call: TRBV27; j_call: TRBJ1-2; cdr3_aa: ASSWDRSYGYT
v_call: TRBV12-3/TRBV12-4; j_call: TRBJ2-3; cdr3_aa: ASRVSGLTDTQY
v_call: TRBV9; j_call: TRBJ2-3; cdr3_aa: AGSARLFAGDQRDTQY
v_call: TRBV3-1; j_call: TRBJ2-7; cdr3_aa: ASSQATHEQY
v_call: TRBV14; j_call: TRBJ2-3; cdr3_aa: ASSHATGASAITDTQY
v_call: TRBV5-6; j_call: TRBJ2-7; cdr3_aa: ASSLGGRPHEQY
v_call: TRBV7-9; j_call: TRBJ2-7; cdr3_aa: ATKGRKYNPDEQY
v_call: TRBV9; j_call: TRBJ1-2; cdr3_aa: ASSGIQVATSGYT
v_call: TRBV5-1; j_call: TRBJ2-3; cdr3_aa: ASSLLPRATDTQY